This T cell receptor beta chain was documented in a study of blood T cell repertoires in COVID-19. In the study overall: The origin of the acute and convalescent COVID-19 samples was the United States, Italy and Spain.

Produced via immunoSEQ multiplex PCR; TCRdb's table is partial and in-frame only. Altogether about 360,000 clones are present, roughly 80% being singletons, with the ten largest covering more than 0.85%. The sample taken for sequencing was peripheral blood. This clonotype was obtained from a human donor with acute or convalescent COVID-19. The donor label of this sample is uncertain.

CDR3 sequence reads: CASSLAWGGHEQYF. CDR3 sequence (DNA): TGTGCCAGCAGCTTGGCTTGGGGGGGCCACGAGCAGTACTTC. The chain is built from TRBV5-5 and TRBJ2-7; a weak D match, TRBD2 (7 bases). Between the trimmed V and J ends, which lost 0 bases and 5 bases, there was a span of 12 bases. Per germline, CDR1 SGHKS and CDR2 YYEKEE (reference sequence). This CDR3 region has 14 residues.